The entry below gives a single TCR beta chain sequence along with its context. Germline CDR1 is SEHNR and CDR2 is FQNEAQ (reference sequence). Trimming took 0 bases from V and 5 from J, leaving 14 bases between them. This CDR3 comprises 15 residues. These data originate in a study of T cell changes during pregnancy in multiple sclerosis. The data were produced by immunoSEQ multiplex PCR, yet TCRdb's version contains in-frame clones alone and is incomplete. The sample has over 30,000 clones, 88% seen once. The sample was CD4+ T cells from peripheral blood mononuclear cells, taken before pregnancy. This sequence joins TRBV7-9 and TRBJ2-7, with D uncertain. The sequence came from a female donor with multiple sclerosis, enrolled in a pregnancy study. The CDR3 reads CASSLAALSTHEQYF. The CDR3, as DNA: TGTGCCAGCAGCTTAGCGGCCCTCTCCACGCACGAGCAGTACTTC.